These T cell receptor beta chains were read from a single sample in a study of cytomegalovirus exposure and HLA in healthy donors. Profiled with immunoSEQ multiplex PCR; TCRdb holds only in-frame clones, not every one. The table lists about 120,000 clones, 60% to 85% of them singletons. The sequenced material came from PBMCs. These receptors were collected from a woman in her 40s in good health and CMV-seropositive. Both conserved end residues are part of each CDR3. The D gene is left open where the match is weak. Clone size is not always given. Where it is, it says once, few, many or a class for expanded clones.

size	D	V	J	length	DNA	CDR3
-	TRBD1	TRBV6-5	TRBJ1-2	15	TGTGCCAGCAGCTTCGGACAGGGTAGTATAAAAGGCTACACCTTC	CASSFGQGSIKGYTF
few	TRBD2	TRBV18	TRBJ2-1	16	TGTGCCAGCTCACGTGACGGGGGGGCCCTCGGCAATGAGCAGTTCTTC	CASSRDGGALGNEQFF
-	-	TRBV7-9	TRBJ1-1	13	TGTGCCAGCAGCTCACGACAGAACACTGAAGCTTTCTTT	CASSSRQNTEAFF
-	-	TRBV30	TRBJ1-1	11	TGTGCGCGCAATAGGGGGACTGAAGCTTTCTTT	CARNRGTEAFF
-	TRBD1	TRBV27	TRBJ1-1	16	TGTGCCAGCAGGAAGACCCCGGGACAGGGGCTGCCTGAAGCTTTCTTT	CASRKTPGQGLPEAFF
few	TRBD1	TRBV5-6	TRBJ2-7	14	TGTGCCAGCAGCTCCCGGGACAGGGTCAACGAGCAGTACTTC	CASSSRDRVNEQYF
-	-	TRBV2	TRBJ1-4	14	TGTGCCAGCGACAATACCGCAACTAATGAAAAACTGTTTTTT	CASDNTATNEKLFF
few	TRBD1	TRBV6-5	TRBJ1-2	14	TGTGCCAGCAGTCCAGGACAGGGGGACTATGGCTACACCTTC	CASSPGQGDYGYTF
-	TRBD2	TRBV5-1	TRBJ2-1	16	TGCGCCAGCAGGCCCCTAGCGGGGGGGATCTACAATGAGCAGTTCTTC	CASRPLAGGIYNEQFF
-	-	TRBV6-5	TRBJ2-2	16	TGTGCCAGCAGTTTGACGGGGGATGCGAACACCGGGGAGCTGTTTTTT	CASSLTGDANTGELFF
-	-	TRBV7-9	TRBJ1-1	17	TGTGCCAGCAGCCCTCACCAGGGTTTCTGGGGGGACACTGAAGCTTTCTTT	CASSPHQGFWGDTEAFF
few	TRBD2	TRBV27	TRBJ2-1	16	TGTGCCAGCACCATCTGGGGCAGCGGGGGGGCGGGGGAGCAGTTCTTC	CASTIWGSGGAGEQFF
-	-	TRBV10-3	TRBJ1-3	15	TGTGCCATCAGTGATGGAGTTAGCTCTGGAAACACCATATATTTT	CAISDGVSSGNTIYF
-	-	TRBV7-2	TRBJ1-2	14	TGTGCCAGCAGCCGGGGAGTGGGGGAGGCTGGCTACACCTTC	CASSRGVGEAGYTF
few	-	TRBV7-2	TRBJ1-2	12	TGTGCCAGCAGCATAGGGGCTGGCGGCTACACCTTC	CASSIGAGGYTF
-	-	TRBV5-1	TRBJ1-4	14	TGCGCCAGCAGCTATGGGACACTAGACACGGGACTGTTTTTT	CASSYGTLDTGLFF
-	-	TRBV7-6	TRBJ2-7	13	TGTGCCAGCAGCTTAGAGACTCGGGGCGAGCAGTACTTC	CASSLETRGEQYF
-	-	TRBV5-1	TRBJ2-5	12	TGCGCCAGCAGCTTGTCCCTAGAGACCCAGTACTTC	CASSLSLETQYF
-	-	TRBV29-1	TRBJ2-7	14	TGCAGCGTCCGTTTGGGGGGTAGTATCCACGAGCAGTACTTC	CSVRLGGSIHEQYF
-	-	TRBV9	TRBJ2-5	13	TGTGCCAGCAGCCCACGACTAGGAGAGACCCAGTACTTC	CASSPRLGETQYF
-	TRBD1	TRBV19	TRBJ2-7	16	TGTGCCAGTAGCCCAGCGACAGGGGGCGCGATCCCCGAGCAGTACTTC	CASSPATGGAIPEQYF
-	-	TRBV6-1	TRBJ1-6	14	TGTGCCAGCAACCTCGAGGTGGGTAATTCACCCCTCCACTTT	CASNLEVGNSPLHF
-	TRBD1	TRBV7-9	TRBJ1-6	15	TGTGCCAGCAGCTCGTTGGGACAGTCCAATTCACCCCTCCACTTT	CASSSLGQSNSPLHF
-	-	TRBV28	TRBJ1-1	12	TGTGCCATCCTCTCTACCCCCTCTGAAGCTTTCTTT	CAILSTPSEAFF
-	-	TRBV7-2	TRBJ2-5	14	TGTGCCAGCAGCCCTCAAAGGCGGTCCGAGACCCAGTACTTC	CASSPQRRSETQYF
-	-	TRBV4-1	TRBJ2-5	15	TGCGCCAGCAGCCAACCGGCCAGACTAAAAGAGACCCAGTACTTC	CASSQPARLKETQYF
-	TRBD1	TRBV6-1	TRBJ1-2	15	TGTGCCAGCAGTGAAGCGGCGACAGGGCTAGGAGGCTACACCTTC	CASSEAATGLGGYTF
-	-	TRBV6-1	TRBJ2-6	17	TGTGCCAGCAGTGAAGGGGACACCTCTCCTGGGGCCAACGTCCTGACTTTC	CASSEGDTSPGANVLTF
-	-	TRBV30	TRBJ2-1	18	TGTGCCTGGAGTGTAACTCGGGAAACTAGCCTAAGACACAATGAGCAGTTCTTC	CAWSVTRETSLRHNEQFF
many	-	TRBV11-2	TRBJ1-1	13	TGTGCCAGCCAAGCTTTAGAAAACACTGAAGCTTTCTTT	CASQALENTEAFF
-	TRBD1	TRBV28	TRBJ1-5	14	TGTGCCAGCATAGGGACAGGAGGTTATCAGCCCCAGCATTTT	CASIGTGGYQPQHF
-	-	TRBV2	TRBJ1-2	14	TGTGCCAGCAGTCCAGAGAGGGAGAGCTATGGCTACACCTTC	CASSPERESYGYTF
-	-	TRBV4-1	TRBJ1-6	18	TGCGCCAGCAGCCAAGAGTCGGGGAGAATCCTAACTAATTCACCCCTCCACTTT	CASSQESGRILTNSPLHF
-	-	TRBV5-1	TRBJ2-2	15	TGCGCCAGCAGCTTGCCCCAGGTGAACACCGGGGAGCTGTTTTTT	CASSLPQVNTGELFF
-	-	TRBV30	TRBJ2-7	14	TGTGCCTGGAGTGTTGGACTGTTTCTCTACGAGCAGTACTTC	CAWSVGLFLYEQYF
once	-	TRBV6-1	TRBJ1-6	17	TGTGCCAGCAGTGAGCCCGGCCCCGGCGGCAGAACTTCACCCCTCCACTTT	CASSEPGPGGRTSPLHF
once	TRBD2	TRBV30	TRBJ2-1	15	TGTGCCTGGAGTGTCTCTAGCGGCTATTACAATGAGCAGTTCTTC	CAWSVSSGYYNEQFF
-	-	TRBV5-1	TRBJ1-4	15	TGCGCCAGCAGCTCTCCAGGAGGGACTAATGAAAAACTGTTTTTT	CASSSPGGTNEKLFF
-	-	TRBV19	TRBJ1-4	16	TGTGCCAGTAGTATTCTATTTCGAGCCTCAAATGAAAAACTGTTTTTT	CASSILFRASNEKLFF
few	-	TRBV6-1	TRBJ1-6	12	TGTGCCAGCATCAGGGTGGGTTCACCCCTCCACTTT	CASIRVGSPLHF
-	TRBD1	TRBV18	TRBJ1-2	14	TGTGCCAGCTCACCAGCCGGGACAGCGATGGGCTACACCTTC	CASSPAGTAMGYTF
few	-	TRBV5-1	TRBJ2-3	12	TGCGCCAGCAGCTTTATCGCAGATACGCAGTATTTT	CASSFIADTQYF
-	TRBD2	TRBV7-2	TRBJ2-1	15	TGTGCCAGCAGCGCTGGACTAGCTACCTACAATGAGCAGTTCTTC	CASSAGLATYNEQFF
few	-	TRBV6-1	TRBJ2-1	13	TGTGCCAGCAGGGACAGAAGCTACAATGAGCAGTTCTTC	CASRDRSYNEQFF
few	TRBD1	TRBV7-9	TRBJ1-6	18	TGTGCCAGCAGCTTACCCCCTCTGGGGACAGGGGGACGTTCACCCCTCCACTTT	CASSLPPLGTGGRSPLHF
-	TRBD2	TRBV5-4	TRBJ2-3	16	TGTGCCAGCAGACGAACCAGCGGGGGGGCCCCCGATACGCAGTATTTT	CASRRTSGGAPDTQYF
once	TRBD2	TRBV5-1	TRBJ2-2	18	TGCGCCAGCAGCTTGGTACCGAGCGGGGCTACGAACACCGGGGAGCTGTTTTTT	CASSLVPSGATNTGELFF
-	TRBD1	TRBV10-2	TRBJ2-5	15	TGCGCCAGCAGCTCTCAGGGGGCCCCCCAAGAGACCCAGTACTTC	CASSSQGAPQETQYF
-	-	TRBV6-1	TRBJ2-7	13	TGTGCCAGCTCCTCGAGGGTTTCCTACGAGCAGTACTTC	CASSSRVSYEQYF
-	TRBD1	TRBV7-8	TRBJ1-6	18	TGTGCCAGCAGCTCTAATTTAGAGGCCGGGACAGCCGTTTTGTCCCTCCACTTT	CASSSNLEAGTAVLSLHF
-	-	TRBV27	TRBJ1-6	14	TGTGCCAGCAGTTCCGGCTCCTATAATTCACCCCTCCACTTT	CASSSGSYNSPLHF
-	-	TRBV6-4	TRBJ1-2	15	TGTGCCAGCACCTCAGGGGACAACTATAACTATGGCTACACCTTC	CASTSGDNYNYGYTF
-	-	TRBV14	TRBJ2-4	12	TGTGCCAGCAGCCAAGTAAGTGGCACTCAGTACTTC	CASSQVSGTQYF
-	TRBD2	TRBV5-6	TRBJ2-1	13	TGTGCCAGCAGCTCCGGGACTAACTATGAGCAGTTCTTC	CASSSGTNYEQFF
-	TRBD1	TRBV5-1	TRBJ1-2	14	TGCGCCAGCAGCTTGGGGGACAGAGGCTATGGCTACACCTTC	CASSLGDRGYGYTF
-	-	TRBV6-6	TRBJ1-4	15	TGTGCCAGCAGTACTCGGGAGGAGAGATTTGGGGAACTGTTTTTT	CASSTREERFGELFF
-	TRBD1	TRBV19	TRBJ1-2	15	TGTGCCAGTTATGACAGGGTGGAAACTTACTATGGCTACACCTTC	CASYDRVETYYGYTF
few	TRBD2	TRBV9	TRBJ2-3	15	TGTGCCAGCAGCGTTTGGGGGGGAAGCACAGATACGCAGTATTTT	CASSVWGGSTDTQYF
-	-	TRBV12-5	TRBJ2-6	15	TGTGCTAGTGGTTTGGTAATGCGTGGGGCCAACGTCCTGACTTTC	CASGLVMRGANVLTF